The text below deals with one T cell receptor (beta chain). Original data processing: Scientists estimated how many nucleated cells there were by amplifying reference gene primers. Measured with immunoSEQ multiplex PCR; TCRdb has only the in-frame clones, and not every one. D and trimming come from the DNA, and the V and J calls and clone size come from that table. Of about 50,000 clones listed, more than 75% are singletons. This entry is derived from a study of blood T cell repertoires in COVID-19. Study as a whole: COVID-19 samples, acute and convalescent, were from the United States, Italy and Spain. In each case, the material was cDNA or gDNA derived from T cells, B-cell-depleted T cells, or PBMCs.

Germline values: CDR1 MGHRA, CDR2 YSYEKL. The CDR3 consists of 14 residues. Deletions cut 10 bases from V and 0 bases from J, with 14 bases between. The sample consisted of peripheral blood. This receptor was obtained from a human donor in a cohort sampled during active COVID-19. V gene TRBV4-1 combines with J gene TRBJ2-3, with D uncertain. CDR3 amino acids: CATSPDWSTDTQYF. The DNA of the CDR3 is TGCGCCACCTCACCTGACTGGAGCACAGATACGCAGTATTTT.